This T cell receptor beta chain was sequenced during a study of low-dose radiotherapy and immunotherapy resistance in tumors. Stated time point: before trial treatment. This clonotype was detected ten times or more. There are 12 residues in the CDR3. Per germline, CDR1 DFQATT and CDR2 SNEGSKA (reference sequence). Between the trimmed V and J ends, which lost 6 bases and 2 bases, there was a span of 11 bases. A roughly 20-cycle PCR with a constant-region primer and V-primer adapter amplified TCRs. In vitro transcription was used to amplify the isolated mRNA. TCRdb redid the calling of the reads with MiXCR, one entry per CDR3 protein. The data contain tens of thousands of distinct CDR3 sequences, 12% of them singletons.

This chain joins TRBV20-1 and TRBJ2-7, with a tentative D call TRBD2 (5 bases). The sequencing here drew on PBMCs, taken before treatment. The clonotype comes from a female donor with ovarian cancer. The chain's CDR3 is CSAGPGAYEQYF. The CDR3 nucleotides are TGCAGTGCCGGACCCGGGGCCTACGAGCAGTACTTC.